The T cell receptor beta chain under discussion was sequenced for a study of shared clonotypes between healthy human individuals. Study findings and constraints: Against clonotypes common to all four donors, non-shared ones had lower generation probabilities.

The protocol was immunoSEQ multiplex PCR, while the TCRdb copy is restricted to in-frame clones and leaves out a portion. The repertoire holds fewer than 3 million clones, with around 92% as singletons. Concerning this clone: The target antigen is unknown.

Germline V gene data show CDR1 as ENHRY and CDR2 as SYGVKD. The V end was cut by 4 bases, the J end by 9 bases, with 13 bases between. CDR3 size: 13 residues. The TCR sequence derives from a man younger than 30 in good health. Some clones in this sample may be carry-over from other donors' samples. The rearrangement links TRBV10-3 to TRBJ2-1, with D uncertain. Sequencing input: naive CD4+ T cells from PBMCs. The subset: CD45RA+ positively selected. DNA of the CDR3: TGTGCCATCAGTGCAGCCTGGCTCCGTGAGCAGTTCTTC. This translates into CAISAAWLREQFF.